Listed below are T cell receptor beta chains from one sample, sequenced in a study of glioma-infiltrating T cells. A single record per CDR3 protein comes from TCRdb applying MiXCR to the multiplex PCR reads. Seen here are tens of thousands of distinct CDR3 sequences, about 40% observed once, and the top ten hold more than 30%. Sequencing was carried out using glioma tissue, nonneoplastic brain tissue, or PBMCs (not recorded which). These receptors all come from a human donor with low-grade glioma or glioblastoma, undergoing nonglioma brain surgery, or in good health (not recorded which). The CDR3 runs from the conserved cysteine through the conserved F or W. Fields, in order: J gene, D gene, V gene, clone size, CDR3 protein, CDR3 DNA. The D gene is left open where the match is weak. Some rows mark clone size as missing; the rest say once, few, many or name a class of expanded clone.

J: TRBJ2-1; D: TRBD1; V: TRBV19; size: many; CDR3: CASSTGQVLYNEQFF; DNA: TGTGCCAGTAGTACGGGACAGGTCCTTTACAATGAGCAGTTCTTC
J: TRBJ2-7; D: NA; V: TRBV19; size: NA; CDR3: CASSTSSSERLYEQHF; DNA: TGTGCCAGTAGTACTTCATCCTCCGAGCGTCTCTACGAGCAGCACTTC
J: TRBJ2-5; D: NA; V: TRBV6-2/TRBV6-3; size: NA; CDR3: CASSLIWSEAQYF; DNA: TGTGCCAGCAGTCTAATCTGGTCGGAGGCCCAGTACTTC
J: TRBJ1-4; D: NA; V: TRBV5-6; size: few; CDR3: CASSLGFGQRNEKLFF; DNA: TGTGCCAGCAGCTTGGGATTCGGTCAGCGTAATGAAAAACTGTTTTTT
J: TRBJ2-3; D: NA; V: TRBV4-2; size: many; CDR3: CASSPESDTQYF; DNA: TGTGCCAGCAGCCCCGAATCAGATACGCAGTATTTT
J: TRBJ1-1; D: TRBD1; V: TRBV4-2; size: many; CDR3: CASSHGDRGNTEAFF; DNA: TGTGCCAGCAGCCACGGGGACAGGGGGAACACTGAAGCTTTCTTT
J: TRBJ1-2; D: TRBD1; V: TRBV25-1; size: NA; CDR3: CARTGGDYGYTF; DNA: TGTGCCAGGACAGGGGGCGACTATGGCTACACCTTC
J: TRBJ2-5; D: NA; V: TRBV28; size: once; CDR3: CASSYSETQYF; DNA: TGTGCCAGCAGCTACTCAGAGACCCAGTACTTC
J: TRBJ2-7; D: NA; V: TRBV6-2/TRBV6-3; size: NA; CDR3: CASTAGDQYF; DNA: TGTGCCAGCACGGCAGGAGATCAGTACTTC
J: TRBJ2-7; D: TRBD1; V: TRBV6-1; size: many; CDR3: CASSPGQRSLQYF; DNA: TGTGCCAGCAGCCCGGGACAGCGTAGCCTTCAGTACTTC
J: TRBJ2-5; D: TRBD2; V: TRBV2; size: many; CDR3: CASSGTSGYQETQYF; DNA: TGTGCCAGCAGTGGGACTAGCGGTTATCAAGAGACCCAGTACTTC
J: TRBJ2-7; D: TRBD1; V: TRBV4-1; size: many; CDR3: CASSHYAGTAFYEQYF; DNA: TGCGCCAGCAGCCATTACGCCGGGACAGCATTCTACGAGCAGTACTTC
J: TRBJ2-1; D: TRBD2; V: TRBV29-1; size: few; CDR3: CSTVGGRSYNEQFF; DNA: TGCAGCACCGTCGGGGGGAGGTCCTACAATGAGCAGTTCTTC
J: TRBJ2-1; D: TRBD2; V: TRBV20-1; size: many; CDR3: CSARPGGAGENEQFF; DNA: TGCAGTGCCAGGCCCGGAGGGGCGGGAGAGAATGAGCAGTTCTTC
J: TRBJ2-7; D: NA; V: TRBV6-2/TRBV6-3; size: NA; CDR3: CASSPTGIYEQYF; DNA: TGTGCCAGCAGTCCAACAGGGATCTACGAGCAGTACTTC
J: TRBJ2-7; D: NA; V: TRBV11-2; size: many; CDR3: CASSFPGGEQYF; DNA: TGTGCCAGCAGCTTTCCGGGTGGCGAGCAGTACTTC
J: TRBJ2-3; D: NA; V: TRBV2; size: many; CDR3: CASRDGRYTDTQYF; DNA: TGTGCCAGCAGGGACGGACGTTACACAGATACGCAGTATTTT
J: TRBJ2-4; D: TRBD2; V: TRBV7-2; size: NA; CDR3: CASSPPGLAVGGPKNIQYF; DNA: TGTGCCAGCAGCCCGCCGGGACTAGCGGTAGGTGGCCCAAAAAACATTCAGTACTTC
J: TRBJ2-3; D: TRBD2; V: TRBV6-1; size: many; CDR3: CASIPSRGGTVDTQYF; DNA: TGTGCCAGCATTCCATCGCGGGGGGGTACCGTTGATACGCAGTATTTT